Each of the 2 T cell receptor beta chains below was sequenced from the same sample in a study of post-analysis software for immune sequencing data. Study-level findings and limits: Comparison of patients with controls showed four or five TRBV segments more frequent in patients, TRBV5-6, TRBV5-1 and TRBV20-1 among them.

Their target antigens are unknown. TCR beta cDNA libraries had unique molecular identifiers. TCRdb analysed the PCR reads with MiXCR anew, one entry per CDR3 protein. The sample has about 620,000 distinct CDR3 sequences, 44% seen once. The material sequenced was blood. Receptors originate from a girl aged 10 to 17 with multiple sclerosis.

The chain links TRBV24-1 to TRBJ2-4; no firm D call. Gene TRBJ2-7 matches the end of the DNA better, so the J call may be wrong. The CDR3 spans 16 residues. Germline CDR1 KGHDR, CDR2 SFDVKD. CDR3 protein: CATSDFTRAQGHEQYF. CDR3 DNA sequence: TGTGCCACCAGTGATTTCACACGGGCCCAAGGACACGAGCAGTACTTC.

In its sample, this clonotype was seen a few times. The CDR3, as DNA: TGTGCCAGCAGTTTCCGGACAGTTGGTGGCTACACCTTC. The encoded protein is CASSFRTVGGYTF. The chain recombines TRBV12-3 or TRBV12-4 with TRBJ1-2; possibly TRBD1 for D (6 bases). V lost 3 bases to trimming and J lost 7 bases, with 12 bases between them. This CDR3 region has 13 residues.